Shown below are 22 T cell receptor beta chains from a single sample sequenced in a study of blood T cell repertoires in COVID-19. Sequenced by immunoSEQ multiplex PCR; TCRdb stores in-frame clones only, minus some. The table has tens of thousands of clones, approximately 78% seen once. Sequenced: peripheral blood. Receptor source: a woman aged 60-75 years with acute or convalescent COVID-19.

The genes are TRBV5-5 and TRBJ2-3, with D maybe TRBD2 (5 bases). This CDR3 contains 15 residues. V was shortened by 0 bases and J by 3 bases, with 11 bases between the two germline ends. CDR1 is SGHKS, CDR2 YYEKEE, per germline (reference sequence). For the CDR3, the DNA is TGTGCCAGCAGCTTGGGTCGACTAACAACAGATACGCAGTATTTT. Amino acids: CASSLGRLTTDTQYF.

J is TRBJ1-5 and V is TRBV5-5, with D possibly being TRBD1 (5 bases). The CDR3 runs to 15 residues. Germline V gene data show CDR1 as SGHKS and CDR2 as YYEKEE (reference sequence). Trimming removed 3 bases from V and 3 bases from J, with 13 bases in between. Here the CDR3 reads CASSWEGMDNQPQHF. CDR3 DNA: TGTGCCAGCAGCTGGGAGGGGATGGACAATCAGCCCCAGCATTTT.

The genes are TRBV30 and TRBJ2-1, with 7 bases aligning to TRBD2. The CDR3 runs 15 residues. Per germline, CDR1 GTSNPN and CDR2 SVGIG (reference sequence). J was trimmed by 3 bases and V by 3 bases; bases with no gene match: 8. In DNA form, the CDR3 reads TGTGCCTGGAGGATTAGCGGGTCCGGCTACAATGAGCAGTTCTTC. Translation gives CAWRISGSGYNEQFF.

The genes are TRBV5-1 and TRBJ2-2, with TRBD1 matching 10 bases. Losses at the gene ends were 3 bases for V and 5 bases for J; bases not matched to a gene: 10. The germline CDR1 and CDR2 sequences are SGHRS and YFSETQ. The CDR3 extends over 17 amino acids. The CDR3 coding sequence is TGCGCCAGCAGCTCCCGACAGGGGGCACGGACGACCGGGGAGCTGTTTTTT. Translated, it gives CASSSRQGARTTGELFF.

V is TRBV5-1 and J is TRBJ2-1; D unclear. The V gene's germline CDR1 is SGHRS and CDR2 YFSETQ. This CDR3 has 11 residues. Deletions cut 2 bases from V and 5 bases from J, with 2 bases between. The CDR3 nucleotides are TGCGCCAGCAGCTTTAACAATGAGCAGTTCTTC. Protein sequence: CASSFNNEQFF.

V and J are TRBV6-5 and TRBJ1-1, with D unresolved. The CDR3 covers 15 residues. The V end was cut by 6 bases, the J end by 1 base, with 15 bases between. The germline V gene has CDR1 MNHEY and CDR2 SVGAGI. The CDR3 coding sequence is TGTGCCAGCAGGCCGCTGGGGAGCAAGAACACTGAAGCTTTCTTT. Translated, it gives CASRPLGSKNTEAFF.

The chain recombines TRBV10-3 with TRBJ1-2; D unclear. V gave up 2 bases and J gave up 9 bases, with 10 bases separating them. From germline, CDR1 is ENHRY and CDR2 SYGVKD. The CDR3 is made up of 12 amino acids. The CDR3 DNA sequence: TGTGCCATCAGTGAGCACGGGGAGCGCTACACCTTC. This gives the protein CAISEHGERYTF.

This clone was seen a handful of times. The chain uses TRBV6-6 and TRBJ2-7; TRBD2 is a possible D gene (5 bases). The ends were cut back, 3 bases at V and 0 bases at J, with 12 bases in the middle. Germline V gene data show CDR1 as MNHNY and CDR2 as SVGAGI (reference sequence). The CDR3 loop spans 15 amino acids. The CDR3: CASSYVLGSSYEQYV. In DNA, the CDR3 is TGTGCCAGCAGTTATGTGTTAGGGAGCTCCTACGAGCAGTACGTC.

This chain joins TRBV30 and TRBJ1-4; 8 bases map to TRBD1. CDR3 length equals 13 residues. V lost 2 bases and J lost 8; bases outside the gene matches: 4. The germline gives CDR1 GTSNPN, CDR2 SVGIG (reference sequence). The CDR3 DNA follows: TGTGCCTGGAGTAACAGGGGGTGGGAAAAACTGTTTTTT. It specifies CAWSNRGWEKLFF.

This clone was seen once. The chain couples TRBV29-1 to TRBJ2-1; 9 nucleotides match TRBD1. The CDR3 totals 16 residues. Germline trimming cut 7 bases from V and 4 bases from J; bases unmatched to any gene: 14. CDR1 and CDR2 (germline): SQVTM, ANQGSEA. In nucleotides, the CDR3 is TGCAGCGCTATTGGGACAGGGTATCAAAGGTACAATGAGCAGTTCTTC. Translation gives CSAIGTGYQRYNEQFF.

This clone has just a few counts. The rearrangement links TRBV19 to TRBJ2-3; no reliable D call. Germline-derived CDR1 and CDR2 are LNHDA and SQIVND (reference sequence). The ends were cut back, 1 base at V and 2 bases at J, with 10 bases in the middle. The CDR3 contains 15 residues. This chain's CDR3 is CASSIVSRSTDTQYF. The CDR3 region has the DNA TGTGCCAGTAGTATAGTGTCCAGATCCACAGATACGCAGTATTTT.

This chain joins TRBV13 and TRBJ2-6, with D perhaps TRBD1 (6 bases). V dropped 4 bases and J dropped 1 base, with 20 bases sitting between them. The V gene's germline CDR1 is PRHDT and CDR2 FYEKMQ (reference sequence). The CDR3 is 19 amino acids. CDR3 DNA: TGTGCCAGCAGCTCCCGAGAGTTTGGGACAAGATCTGGGGCCAACGTCCTGACTTTC. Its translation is CASSSREFGTRSGANVLTF.

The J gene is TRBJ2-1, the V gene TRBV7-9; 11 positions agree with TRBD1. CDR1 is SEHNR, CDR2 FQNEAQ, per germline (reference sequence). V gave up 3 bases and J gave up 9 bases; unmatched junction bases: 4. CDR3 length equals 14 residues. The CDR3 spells CASSLDRGQGEQFF. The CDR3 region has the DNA TGTGCCAGCAGCTTGGACAGGGGGCAGGGTGAGCAGTTCTTC. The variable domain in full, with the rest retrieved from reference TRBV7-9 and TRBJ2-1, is DTGVSQNPRHKITKRGQNVTFRCDPISEHNRLYWYRQTLGQGPEFLTYFQNEAQLEKSRLLSDRFSAERPKGSFSTLEIQRTEQGDSAMYLCASSLDRGQGEQFFGPGTRLTVL.

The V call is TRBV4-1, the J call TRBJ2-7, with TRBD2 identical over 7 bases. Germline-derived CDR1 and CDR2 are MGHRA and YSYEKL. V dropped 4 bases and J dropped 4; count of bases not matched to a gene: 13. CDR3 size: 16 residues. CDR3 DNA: TGCGCCAGCAGCCGCGCATCGGGGCAGGGAGGGTACGAGCAGTACTTC. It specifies CASSRASGQGGYEQYF.

The CDR3 DNA reads as TGTGCCAGCAGCCAACGGGGTAGAGATGGCTACACCTTC. This gives the protein CASSQRGRDGYTF. The chain couples TRBV3-1 (or the pseudogene TRBV3-2) to TRBJ1-2; no clear D gene. The ends were cut back, 2 bases at V and 6 bases at J, with 10 bases in the middle. Germline V gene sequence: CDR1 LGHDT, CDR2 YNNKEL (reference sequence). The CDR3 spans 13 residues.

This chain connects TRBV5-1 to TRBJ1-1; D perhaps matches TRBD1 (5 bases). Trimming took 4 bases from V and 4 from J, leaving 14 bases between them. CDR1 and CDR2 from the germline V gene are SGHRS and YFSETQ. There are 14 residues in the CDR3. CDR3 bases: TGCGCCAGCAGCGCTGACAGTACGGCCACTGAAGCTTTCTTT. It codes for CASSADSTATEAFF.

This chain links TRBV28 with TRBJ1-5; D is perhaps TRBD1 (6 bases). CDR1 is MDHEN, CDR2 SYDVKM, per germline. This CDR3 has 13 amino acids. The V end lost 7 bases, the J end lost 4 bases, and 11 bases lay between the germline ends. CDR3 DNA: TGTGCCAGCACTGGGGGCAGAAATCAGCCCCAGCATTTT. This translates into CASTGGRNQPQHF.

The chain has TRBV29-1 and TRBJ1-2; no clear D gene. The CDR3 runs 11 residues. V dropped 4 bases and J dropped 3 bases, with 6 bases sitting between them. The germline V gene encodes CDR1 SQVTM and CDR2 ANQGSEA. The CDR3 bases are TGCAGCGTTGCTACGGACTATGGCTACACCTTC. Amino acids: CSVATDYGYTF.

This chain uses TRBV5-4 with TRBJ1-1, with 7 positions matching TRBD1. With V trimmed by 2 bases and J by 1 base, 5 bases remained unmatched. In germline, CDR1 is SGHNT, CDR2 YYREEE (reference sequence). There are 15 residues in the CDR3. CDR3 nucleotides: TGTGCCAGCAGCTTTGAGGGGGCGAGGAACACTGAAGCTTTCTTT. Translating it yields CASSFEGARNTEAFF.

This CDR3 reads CAWSPSPNYGYTF. The CDR3 bases are TGTGCCTGGAGTCCCTCTCCGAACTATGGCTACACCTTC. The chain employs TRBV30 and TRBJ1-2; D gene unclear. Trimming removed 2 bases at V and 2 bases at J, with 9 bases between. The V gene's germline CDR1 is GTSNPN and CDR2 SVGIG (reference sequence). The CDR3 covers 13 residues.

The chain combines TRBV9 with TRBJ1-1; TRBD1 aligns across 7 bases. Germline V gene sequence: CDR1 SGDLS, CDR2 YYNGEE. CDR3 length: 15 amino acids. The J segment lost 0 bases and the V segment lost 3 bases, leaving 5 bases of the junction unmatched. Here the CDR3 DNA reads TGTGCCAGCAGCGCGAGGACAGGAGTGAACACTGAAGCTTTCTTT. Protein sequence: CASSARTGVNTEAFF.

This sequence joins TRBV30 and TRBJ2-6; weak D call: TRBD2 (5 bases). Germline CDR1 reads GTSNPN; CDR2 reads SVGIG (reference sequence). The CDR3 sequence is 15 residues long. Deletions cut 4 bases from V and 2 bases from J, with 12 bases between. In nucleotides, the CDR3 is TGTGCCTGGAAACGACGGGGAGCTGGGGCCAACGTCCTGACTTTC. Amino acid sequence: CAWKRRGAGANVLTF.